The subject of this entry is one T cell receptor (beta chain). Its antigen is not known. The data stem from a study of shared clonotypes between healthy human individuals. Study summary: Donors had three CD4 naive, three CD4 memory, two CD8 naive and one CD8 memory plate apiece.

Points from the study as a whole: Unshared clonotypes carried lower generation probabilities than those common to all four donors. Blood was the only sampled material, and tissue repertoires likely differ.

The CDR3 totals 16 residues. CDR1 and CDR2 from the germline V gene are MDHEN and SYDVKM. Between the trimmed V and J ends, which lost 5 bases and 5 bases, there was a span of 19 bases. Produced via immunoSEQ multiplex PCR; TCRdb's table is partial and in-frame only. The sample carries under 1,100,000 clones, around 82% recorded once. This chain connects TRBV28 to TRBJ1-5; perhaps TRBD1 as D (6 bases). The origin of this receptor is a man aged 18 to 29 in good health. Some clones in this sample may be carry-over from other donors' samples. Sequenced material: memory CD4+ T cells from PBMCs. Subset denoted: CD45RA-negative fraction. The CDR3 protein is CASSNPQGGPDQPQHF. Here the CDR3 DNA reads TGTGCCAGCAGTAACCCACAGGGTGGCCCAGATCAGCCCCAGCATTTT.